The rows below give T cell receptor beta chains drawn from one sample of a study of cytomegalovirus exposure and HLA in healthy donors. The protocol was immunoSEQ multiplex PCR, while the TCRdb copy is restricted to in-frame clones and leaves out a portion. The sample has about 78,000 clones, almost 97% seen once. The specimen sequenced was PBMCs. Source of these receptors: a man aged 18-30 years in good health and CMV-seropositive. Each CDR3 is given with its conserved first and last residue. Fields, in order: clone size, V gene, D gene, J gene, CDR3 DNA, CDR3 protein. D genes are given only for firm matches. Expanded clones get a size class; other rows say once, few or many, or leave the size out.

-	TRBV2	-	TRBJ2-5	TGTGCCAGCAGTGAAACGGCAGGGGATGAAGAGACCCAGTACTTC	CASSETAGDEETQYF
-	TRBV19	TRBD1	TRBJ2-7	TGTGCCAGTAGTCCGGGACAGGGGTCCCACGAGCAGTACTTC	CASSPGQGSHEQYF
-	TRBV29-1	-	TRBJ2-7	TGCAGCGTCGAGTTGGGGGGTAGGGACTACGAGCAGTACTTC	CSVELGGRDYEQYF
-	TRBV6-1	-	TRBJ1-4	TGTGCCAGCAGTACCGGGGGTAATAATGAAAAACTGTTTTTT	CASSTGGNNEKLFF
-	TRBV7-2	-	TRBJ1-1	TGTGCCGGCGGGGCCTATGCCACTGAAGCTTTCTTT	CAGGAYATEAFF
-	TRBV6-5	-	TRBJ1-1	TGTGCCAGCAGACCCCCGGGACACGGTGAAGCTTTCTTT	CASRPPGHGEAFF
-	TRBV5-1	-	TRBJ2-1	TGCGCCAGCAGCTTGGAACAGGTTGGGAATGAGCAGTTCTTC	CASSLEQVGNEQFF
-	TRBV19	-	TRBJ2-6	TGTGCCAGTAGACAGGGGGCCAACGTCCTGACTTTC	CASRQGANVLTF
-	TRBV5-1	TRBD1	TRBJ2-3	TGCGCCAGCAGCTCCCCAGGGGGCACCGTACCAGATACGCAGTATTTT	CASSSPGGTVPDTQYF
-	TRBV28	TRBD1	TRBJ1-4	TGTGCCAGCAGCCAGGACAGGGTGGATGAAAAACTGTTTTTT	CASSQDRVDEKLFF
once	TRBV27	TRBD1	TRBJ1-1	TGTGCCAGCAGTTTAGGGACAGGGGAAGAAGCTTTCTTT	CASSLGTGEEAFF
-	TRBV19	-	TRBJ1-1	TGTGCCAGTAGTATTAAGGCAGGATTTGAAGCTTTCTTT	CASSIKAGFEAFF